What follows is one T cell receptor (beta chain) and its context. Libraries were prepared by immunoSEQ multiplex PCR; TCRdb keeps only in-frame clonotypes and omits some of them. The sample includes 250,000 or so clones, about 91% of them seen just once. The data belong to a study of blood T cell repertoires in COVID-19. Study at large: T cells, B-cell-depleted T cells, or PBMCs provided the cDNA or gDNA that served as material.

The specimen sequenced was PBMCs or T cells enriched from blood (not recorded which). The TCR was taken from a woman in her thirties or forties with acute COVID-19.

The CDR3 DNA sequence: TGTGCCAGCTTAACAGGGGGTACTTCTGGAAACACCATATATTTT. It specifies CASLTGGTSGNTIYF. The chain carries TRBV11-2 and TRBJ1-3, with 8 bases identical to TRBD1. This CDR3 contains 15 residues. V gave up 8 bases and J gave up 1 base; unmatched junction bases: 7. Germline CDR1 SGHAT, CDR2 FQNNGV.